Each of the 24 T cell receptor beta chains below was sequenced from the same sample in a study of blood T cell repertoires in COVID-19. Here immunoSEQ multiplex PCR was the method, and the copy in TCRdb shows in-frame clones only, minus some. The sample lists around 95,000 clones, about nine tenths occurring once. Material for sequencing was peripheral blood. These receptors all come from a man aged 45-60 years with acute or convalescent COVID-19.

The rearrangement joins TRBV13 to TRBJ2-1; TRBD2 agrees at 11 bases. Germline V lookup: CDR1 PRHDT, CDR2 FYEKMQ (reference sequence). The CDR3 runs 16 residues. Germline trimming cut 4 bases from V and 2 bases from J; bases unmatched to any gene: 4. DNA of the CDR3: TGTGCCAGCAGCTCTAGACTAGCGGGGACCTACAATGAGCAGTTCTTC. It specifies CASSSRLAGTYNEQFF.

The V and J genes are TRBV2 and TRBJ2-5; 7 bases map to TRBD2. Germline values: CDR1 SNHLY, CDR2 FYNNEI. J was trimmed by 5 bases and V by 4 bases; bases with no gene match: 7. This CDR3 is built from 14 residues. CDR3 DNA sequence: TGTGCCAGCAGTGTCGCGGGAGTAAGGGAGACCCAGTACTTC. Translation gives CASSVAGVRETQYF.

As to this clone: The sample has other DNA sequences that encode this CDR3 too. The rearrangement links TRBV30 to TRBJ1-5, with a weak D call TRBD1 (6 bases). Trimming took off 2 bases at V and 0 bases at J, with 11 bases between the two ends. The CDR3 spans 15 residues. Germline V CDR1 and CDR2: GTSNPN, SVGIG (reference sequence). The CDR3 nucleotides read TGTGCCTGGAGTCCAGGGGATTATAGCAATCAGCCCCAGCATTTT. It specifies CAWSPGDYSNQPQHF.

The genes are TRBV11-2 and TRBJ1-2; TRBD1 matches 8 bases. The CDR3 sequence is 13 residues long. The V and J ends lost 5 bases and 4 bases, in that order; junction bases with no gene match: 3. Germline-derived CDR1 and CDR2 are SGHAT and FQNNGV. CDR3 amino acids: CASSRQGIYGYTF. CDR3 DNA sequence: TGTGCCAGCAGCCGACAGGGGATCTATGGCTACACCTTC. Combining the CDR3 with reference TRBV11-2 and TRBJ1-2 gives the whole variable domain EAGVAQSPRYKIIEKRQSVAFWCNPISGHATLYWYQQILGQGPKLLIQFQNNGVVDDSQLPKDRFSAERLKGVDSTLKIQPAKLEDSAVYLCASSRQGIYGYTFGSGTRLTVV.

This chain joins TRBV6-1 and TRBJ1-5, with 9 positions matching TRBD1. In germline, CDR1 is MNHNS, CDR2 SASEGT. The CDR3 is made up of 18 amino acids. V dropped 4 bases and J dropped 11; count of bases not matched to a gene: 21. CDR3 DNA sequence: TGTGCCAGCAGTGTACTGGGGTGGGACAGGGTGAAGGTCGTGACCCAGCATTTT. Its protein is CASSVLGWDRVKVVTQHF.

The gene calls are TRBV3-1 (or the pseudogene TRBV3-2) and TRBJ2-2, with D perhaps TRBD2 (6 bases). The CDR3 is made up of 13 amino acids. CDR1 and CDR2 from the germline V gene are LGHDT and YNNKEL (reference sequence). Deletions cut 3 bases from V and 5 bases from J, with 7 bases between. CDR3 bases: TGTGCCAGCAGCCAGGGGGGTACCGGGGAGCTGTTTTTT. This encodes CASSQGGTGELFF.

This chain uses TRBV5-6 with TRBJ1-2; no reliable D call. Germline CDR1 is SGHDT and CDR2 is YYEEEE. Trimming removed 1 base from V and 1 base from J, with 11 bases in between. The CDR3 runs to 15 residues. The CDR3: CASSLTLTGNYGYTF. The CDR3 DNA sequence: TGTGCCAGCAGCTTGACTCTGACGGGTAACTATGGCTACACCTTC.

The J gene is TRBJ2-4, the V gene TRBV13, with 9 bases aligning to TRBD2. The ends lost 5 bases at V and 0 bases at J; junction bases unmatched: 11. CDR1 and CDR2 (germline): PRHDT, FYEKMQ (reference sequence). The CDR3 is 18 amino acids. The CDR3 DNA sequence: TGTGCCAGCAGCCCATCTCGTTTAGCGGGAGTAGCCAAAAACATTCAGTACTTC. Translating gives CASSPSRLAGVAKNIQYF.

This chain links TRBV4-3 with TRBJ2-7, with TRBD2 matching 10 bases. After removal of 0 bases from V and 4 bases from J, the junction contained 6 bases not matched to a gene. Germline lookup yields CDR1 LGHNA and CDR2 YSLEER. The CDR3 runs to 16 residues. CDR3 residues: CASSQDLLAGSYEQYF. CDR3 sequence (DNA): TGCGCCAGCAGCCAAGATCTACTAGCGGGATCGTACGAGCAGTACTTC.

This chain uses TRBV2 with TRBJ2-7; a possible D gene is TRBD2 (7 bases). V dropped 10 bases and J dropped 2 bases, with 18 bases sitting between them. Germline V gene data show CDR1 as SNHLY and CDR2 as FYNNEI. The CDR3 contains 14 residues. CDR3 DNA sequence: TGTGCCACCGCGCAGCAGGGGACTACCTACGAGCAGTACTTC. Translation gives CATAQQGTTYEQYF.

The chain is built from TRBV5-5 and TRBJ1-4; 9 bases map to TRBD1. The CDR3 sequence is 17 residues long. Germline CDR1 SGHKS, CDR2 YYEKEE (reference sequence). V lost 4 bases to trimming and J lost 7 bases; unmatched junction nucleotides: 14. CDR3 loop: CASSLPGQGQYGEKLFF. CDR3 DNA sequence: TGTGCCAGCAGCCTACCCGGACAGGGGCAGTATGGTGAAAAACTGTTTTTT.

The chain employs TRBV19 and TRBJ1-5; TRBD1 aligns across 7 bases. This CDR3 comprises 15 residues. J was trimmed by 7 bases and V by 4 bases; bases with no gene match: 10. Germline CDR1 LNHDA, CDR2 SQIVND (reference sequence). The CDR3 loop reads CASSRPTGQGQPQHF. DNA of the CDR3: TGTGCCAGTAGTAGACCGACAGGGCAGGGACAGCCCCAGCATTTT.

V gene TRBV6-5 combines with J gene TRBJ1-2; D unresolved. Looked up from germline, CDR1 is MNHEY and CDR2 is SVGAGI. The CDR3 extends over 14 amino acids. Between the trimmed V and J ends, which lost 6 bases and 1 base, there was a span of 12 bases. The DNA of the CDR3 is TGTGCCAGCAGCCCCGGAGGAGATAACTATGGCTACACCTTC. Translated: CASSPGGDNYGYTF.

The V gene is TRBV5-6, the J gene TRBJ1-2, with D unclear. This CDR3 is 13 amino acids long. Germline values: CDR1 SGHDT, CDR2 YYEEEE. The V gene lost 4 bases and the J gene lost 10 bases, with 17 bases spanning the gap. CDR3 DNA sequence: TGTGCCAGCAGCCCCGGACCCAGGAGGCTCTACACCTTC. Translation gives CASSPGPRRLYTF.

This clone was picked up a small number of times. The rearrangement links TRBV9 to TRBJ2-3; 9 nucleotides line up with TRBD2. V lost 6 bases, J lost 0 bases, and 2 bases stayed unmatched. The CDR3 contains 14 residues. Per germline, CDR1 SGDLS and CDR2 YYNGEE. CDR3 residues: CASTSGGSTDTQYF. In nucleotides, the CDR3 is TGTGCCAGCACAAGCGGGGGGAGCACAGATACGCAGTATTTT.

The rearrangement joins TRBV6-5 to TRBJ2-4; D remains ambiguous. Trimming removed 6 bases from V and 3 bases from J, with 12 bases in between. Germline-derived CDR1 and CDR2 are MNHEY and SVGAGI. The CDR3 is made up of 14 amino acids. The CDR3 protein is CASRQLAIKNIQYF. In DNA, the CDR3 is TGTGCCAGCAGACAATTAGCAATCAAAAACATTCAGTACTTC.

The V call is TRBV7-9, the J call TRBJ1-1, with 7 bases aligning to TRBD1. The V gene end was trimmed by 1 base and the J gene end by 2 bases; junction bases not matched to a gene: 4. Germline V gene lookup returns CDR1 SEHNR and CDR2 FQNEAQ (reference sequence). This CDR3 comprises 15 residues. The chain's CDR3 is CASSLGDRVNTEAFF. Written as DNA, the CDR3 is TGTGCCAGCAGCTTAGGAGACAGGGTTAACACTGAAGCTTTCTTT.

CDR3 amino acids: CASAWTSGTYEQYF. The CDR3 region has the DNA TGTGCCAGCGCATGGACTAGCGGAACCTACGAGCAGTACTTC. V is TRBV27 and J is TRBJ2-7; 10 positions agree with TRBD2. This CDR3 contains 14 residues. V trimming: 8 bases; J trimming: 2 bases; junction bases outside the gene matches: 6. Germline values: CDR1 MNHEY, CDR2 SMNVEV (reference sequence).

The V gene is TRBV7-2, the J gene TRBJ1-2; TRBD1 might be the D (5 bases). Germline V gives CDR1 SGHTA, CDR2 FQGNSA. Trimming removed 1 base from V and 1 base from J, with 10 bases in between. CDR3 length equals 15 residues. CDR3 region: CASSLGTSFNYGYTF. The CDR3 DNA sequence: TGTGCCAGCAGCTTAGGGACAAGTTTTAACTATGGCTACACCTTC.

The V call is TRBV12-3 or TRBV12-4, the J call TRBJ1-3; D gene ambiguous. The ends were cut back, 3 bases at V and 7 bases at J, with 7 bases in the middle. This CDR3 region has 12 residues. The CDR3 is CASSFSRNTIYF. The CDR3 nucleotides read TGTGCCAGCAGTTTCTCGAGGAACACCATATATTTT.

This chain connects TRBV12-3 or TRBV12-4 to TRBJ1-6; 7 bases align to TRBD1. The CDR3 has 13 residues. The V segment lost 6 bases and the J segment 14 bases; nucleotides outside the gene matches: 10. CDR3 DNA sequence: TGTGCCAGCAGAGAGCTGACAGGGTATACCCTCCACTTT. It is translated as CASRELTGYTLHF.

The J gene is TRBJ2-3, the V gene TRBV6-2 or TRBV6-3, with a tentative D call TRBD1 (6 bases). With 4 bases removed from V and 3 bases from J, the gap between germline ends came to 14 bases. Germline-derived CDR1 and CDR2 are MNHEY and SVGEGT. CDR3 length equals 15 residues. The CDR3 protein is CASSSTGHQTDTQYF. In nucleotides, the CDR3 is TGTGCCAGCAGTTCCACAGGGCACCAGACAGATACGCAGTATTTT.

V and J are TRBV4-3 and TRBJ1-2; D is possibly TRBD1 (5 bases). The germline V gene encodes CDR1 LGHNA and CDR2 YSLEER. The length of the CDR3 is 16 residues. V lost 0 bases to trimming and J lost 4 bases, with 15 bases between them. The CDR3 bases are TGCGCCAGCAGCCAAGACCTAGGGCGGGGGAGCTATGGCTACACCTTC. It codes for CASSQDLGRGSYGYTF.

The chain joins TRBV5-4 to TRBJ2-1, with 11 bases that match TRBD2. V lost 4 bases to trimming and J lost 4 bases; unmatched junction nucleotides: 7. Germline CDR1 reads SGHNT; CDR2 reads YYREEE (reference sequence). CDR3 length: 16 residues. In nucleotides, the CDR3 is TGTGCCAGCAGCGGACTAGCGGGCATGGGGTACAATGAGCAGTTCTTC. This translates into CASSGLAGMGYNEQFF.